This is a list of T cell receptor beta chains from one sample in a study of T cell responses to AZD1222 COVID-19 vaccine. The table came from immunoSEQ multiplex PCR; TCRdb's copy has only in-frame clones and leaves some out. The sample records 130,000 to 150,000 clones, 90% being singletons. The sequencing here drew on peripheral blood, taken on day 0 of AZD1222 vaccination. These receptor sequences come from an adult in good health. CDR3s include the opening cysteine and the closing phenylalanine or tryptophan. Each record gives: D gene, V gene, J gene, clone size, CDR3 DNA, CDR3 protein. D genes are given only for firm matches. The size field is filled for only some rows; it gives once, few, many or a size class.

d_call: .
v_call: TRBV10-3
j_call: TRBJ1-2
clone_size: .
cdr3_nt: TGTGCCATCAGTGAGTCGCGCCGGGACCGTCCACAGGAGGACTATGGCTACACCTTC
cdr3_aa: CAISESRRDRPQEDYGYTF

d_call: TRBD2
v_call: TRBV9
j_call: TRBJ2-1
clone_size: .
cdr3_nt: TGTGCCAGCAGCGTAGAAAGCGGGATTGCCCAAGGTATGGTCTTC
cdr3_aa: CASSVESGIAQGMVF

d_call: TRBD1
v_call: TRBV7-3
j_call: TRBJ1-1
clone_size: .
cdr3_nt: TGTGCCAGCAGCCCAGGGACAGGGGGCCATCGGACTGAAGCTTTCTTT
cdr3_aa: CASSPGTGGHRTEAFF

d_call: .
v_call: TRBV27
j_call: TRBJ1-3
clone_size: .
cdr3_nt: TGTGCCAGCAGTTTACAGGGGTACTCTGGAAACACCATATATTTT
cdr3_aa: CASSLQGYSGNTIYF

d_call: .
v_call: TRBV5-1
j_call: TRBJ1-5
clone_size: .
cdr3_nt: TGCGCCAGCAGCCCGGGGTTGGGTGATAGTCAGCCCCAGCATTTT
cdr3_aa: CASSPGLGDSQPQHF

d_call: .
v_call: TRBV3-1/TRBV3-2
j_call: TRBJ2-5
clone_size: .
cdr3_nt: TGTGCCAGCAGCCGACTAAACCAAGAGACCCAGTACTTC
cdr3_aa: CASSRLNQETQYF

d_call: .
v_call: TRBV12-1
j_call: TRBJ2-3
clone_size: few
cdr3_nt: TGTGCCAGCAGCTTACCTAGCGGAAGCACAGATACGCAGTATTTT
cdr3_aa: CASSLPSGSTDTQYF

d_call: .
v_call: TRBV28
j_call: TRBJ1-5
clone_size: .
cdr3_nt: TGTGCCAGCAGTTTTCGAGGGATCGCTGTTAGCAATCAGCCCCAGCATTTT
cdr3_aa: CASSFRGIAVSNQPQHF

d_call: .
v_call: TRBV27
j_call: TRBJ1-1
clone_size: .
cdr3_nt: TGTGCCAGCAGGCCCGTTTGGGGGGGGACTGAAGCTTTCTTT
cdr3_aa: CASRPVWGGTEAFF

d_call: .
v_call: TRBV6-5
j_call: TRBJ2-7
clone_size: .
cdr3_nt: TGTGCCAGCACTCTTTCGGCAGGGGCCACCTACGAGCAGTACTTC
cdr3_aa: CASTLSAGATYEQYF

d_call: .
v_call: TRBV6-5
j_call: TRBJ2-2
clone_size: few
cdr3_nt: TGTGCCAGCAGTTACAGCCCCACCGGGGAGCTGTTTTTT
cdr3_aa: CASSYSPTGELFF

d_call: TRBD1
v_call: TRBV4-1
j_call: TRBJ1-1
clone_size: .
cdr3_nt: TGCGCCAGCAGCCAATTGTTCCAGGGGGCCCTTGGATGGGGAGCTTTCTTT
cdr3_aa: CASSQLFQGALGWGAFF

d_call: .
v_call: TRBV5-5
j_call: TRBJ1-3
clone_size: .
cdr3_nt: TGTGCCAGCAGCTTGGATAGTCTGGACCGTGGCTCTGGAAACACCATATATTTT
cdr3_aa: CASSLDSLDRGSGNTIYF

d_call: .
v_call: TRBV7-9
j_call: TRBJ1-5
clone_size: .
cdr3_nt: TGTGCCAGCAGCTTAGGGACAGCTCAGCCCCAGCATTTT
cdr3_aa: CASSLGTAQPQHF

d_call: .
v_call: TRBV3-1/TRBV3-2
j_call: TRBJ2-3
clone_size: .
cdr3_nt: TGTGCCAGCAGCCAAGATCTATCTGGTACAGATACGCAGTATTTT
cdr3_aa: CASSQDLSGTDTQYF

d_call: .
v_call: TRBV30
j_call: TRBJ2-1
clone_size: .
cdr3_nt: TGTGCCTGGTCGAACAACCGCCTTACTAGGCGGGGATGGAATGAGCAGTTCTTC
cdr3_aa: CAWSNNRLTRRGWNEQFF

d_call: .
v_call: TRBV30
j_call: TRBJ1-2
clone_size: .
cdr3_nt: TGTGCCTGGAGCCTCGGTGGGCGGCGTGGCTACACCTTC
cdr3_aa: CAWSLGGRRGYTF

d_call: .
v_call: TRBV13
j_call: TRBJ1-5
clone_size: .
cdr3_nt: TGTGCCAGCAGCCTCGGGCAGGCGGGACAGCCCCAGCATTTT
cdr3_aa: CASSLGQAGQPQHF

d_call: .
v_call: TRBV6-2/TRBV6-3
j_call: TRBJ1-1
clone_size: .
cdr3_nt: TGTGCCAGCAGTTACTCGGATTCCGATATCGGTTTCTTT
cdr3_aa: CASSYSDSDIGFF

d_call: TRBD2
v_call: TRBV2
j_call: TRBJ2-5
clone_size: .
cdr3_nt: TGTGCCAGCAGGAACGCGGGGGGGCCCCAAGAGACCCAGTACTTC
cdr3_aa: CASRNAGGPQETQYF

d_call: .
v_call: TRBV4-1
j_call: TRBJ1-5
clone_size: .
cdr3_nt: TGCGCCAGCAGTGACACACCCAGGGGTGTATATCAGCCCCAGCATTTT
cdr3_aa: CASSDTPRGVYQPQHF

d_call: TRBD2
v_call: TRBV18
j_call: TRBJ2-5
clone_size: .
cdr3_nt: TGTGCCAGCTCACCAACGGGACTAGCGGGAGAGACCCAGTACTTC
cdr3_aa: CASSPTGLAGETQYF

d_call: TRBD1
v_call: TRBV6-2/TRBV6-3
j_call: TRBJ2-1
clone_size: once
cdr3_nt: TGTGCCAGCAGTTACTCACGTCTGACAGGGGGCTTCCACAATGAGCAGTTCTTC
cdr3_aa: CASSYSRLTGGFHNEQFF

d_call: .
v_call: TRBV18
j_call: TRBJ1-1
clone_size: .
cdr3_nt: TGTGCCAGCTCACCTACAGGCACTGAAGCTTTCTTT
cdr3_aa: CASSPTGTEAFF

d_call: TRBD2
v_call: TRBV7-9
j_call: TRBJ2-1
clone_size: .
cdr3_nt: TGTGCCAGCAGCTTAGGGGCCCTAGCGGGAGGGGATAATGAGCAGTTCTTC
cdr3_aa: CASSLGALAGGDNEQFF

d_call: TRBD1
v_call: TRBV27
j_call: TRBJ1-5
clone_size: .
cdr3_nt: TGTGCCAGCAGTCCCGGGACAGGGGGCACTCAGCCCCAGCATTTT
cdr3_aa: CASSPGTGGTQPQHF

d_call: .
v_call: TRBV6-5
j_call: TRBJ1-2
clone_size: .
cdr3_nt: TGTGCCAGCAGTTACTCGCTCGACGACTTTGGGCTAGGCTACACCTTC
cdr3_aa: CASSYSLDDFGLGYTF

d_call: TRBD2
v_call: TRBV6-2/TRBV6-3
j_call: TRBJ2-3
clone_size: .
cdr3_nt: TGTGCCAGCAGCCGCACAGCGGGAGGGGCAGATACGCAGTATTTT
cdr3_aa: CASSRTAGGADTQYF

d_call: .
v_call: TRBV5-6
j_call: TRBJ2-1
clone_size: .
cdr3_nt: TGTGCCAGCAGCTTGGGGCTAGCCACCTACAATGAGCAGTTCTTC
cdr3_aa: CASSLGLATYNEQFF

d_call: .
v_call: TRBV11-3
j_call: TRBJ1-4
clone_size: .
cdr3_nt: TGTGCCAGCAGCCCCCCGGACAGTGGGGGAGAAAAACTGTTTTTT
cdr3_aa: CASSPPDSGGEKLFF

d_call: .
v_call: TRBV28
j_call: TRBJ2-5
clone_size: .
cdr3_nt: TGTGCCAGCAGTTTACCACAGGCTTTGGGGCAAGAGACCCAGTACTTC
cdr3_aa: CASSLPQALGQETQYF

d_call: TRBD1
v_call: TRBV3-1/TRBV3-2
j_call: TRBJ1-2
clone_size: .
cdr3_nt: TGTGCCAGCAGCCACGGACAGGGGCTTGGCTACACCTTC
cdr3_aa: CASSHGQGLGYTF

d_call: .
v_call: TRBV18
j_call: TRBJ2-1
clone_size: once
cdr3_nt: TGTGCCAGCTCACCACCGGTAGCGGTCCTCTACAATGAGCAGTTCTTC
cdr3_aa: CASSPPVAVLYNEQFF

d_call: TRBD1
v_call: TRBV5-1
j_call: TRBJ1-6
clone_size: once
cdr3_nt: TGCGCCAGCAGCTTGGTAGGACAGGGCACCTATAATTCACCCCTCCACTTT
cdr3_aa: CASSLVGQGTYNSPLHF

d_call: .
v_call: TRBV12-3/TRBV12-4
j_call: TRBJ1-2
clone_size: .
cdr3_nt: TGTGCCAGCAGCCAGACGGCTTATGGCTACACCTTC
cdr3_aa: CASSQTAYGYTF

d_call: .
v_call: TRBV30
j_call: TRBJ2-7
clone_size: many
cdr3_nt: TGTGCCTGGAGTGTACCATATCCCCCCTACGAGCAGTACTTC
cdr3_aa: CAWSVPYPPYEQYF

d_call: .
v_call: TRBV2
j_call: TRBJ1-3
clone_size: few
cdr3_nt: TGTGCCAGCAGTGCGGCTAACACCATATATTTT
cdr3_aa: CASSAANTIYF

d_call: .
v_call: TRBV5-5
j_call: TRBJ1-1
clone_size: .
cdr3_nt: TGTGCCAGCAGCTTGGACTGGGGGGCGAATGCTGAAGCTTTCTTT
cdr3_aa: CASSLDWGANAEAFF

d_call: .
v_call: TRBV20-1
j_call: TRBJ1-4
clone_size: .
cdr3_nt: TGCAGTGCTAGTCAGGTTGCGGGGGGTGGAAAACTGTTTTTT
cdr3_aa: CSASQVAGGGKLFF

d_call: .
v_call: TRBV7-8
j_call: TRBJ1-2
clone_size: .
cdr3_nt: TGTGCCAGCAGCTTATTTGGGGGACCGCGAAAGTTAGGCTACACCTTC
cdr3_aa: CASSLFGGPRKLGYTF

d_call: .
v_call: TRBV7-8
j_call: TRBJ1-2
clone_size: once
cdr3_nt: TGTGCCAGCAGCTTCCGCGGGACGGGATATGGCTACACCTTC
cdr3_aa: CASSFRGTGYGYTF

d_call: .
v_call: TRBV4-1
j_call: TRBJ1-5
clone_size: .
cdr3_nt: TGCGCCAGCAGCCAAGTGGGAGCGGGGGGTAATCAGCCCCAGCATTTT
cdr3_aa: CASSQVGAGGNQPQHF

d_call: TRBD2
v_call: TRBV7-2
j_call: TRBJ2-5
clone_size: .
cdr3_nt: TGTGCCAGCAGCTATGGACTAGCGGGAGTTGAGACCCAGTACTTC
cdr3_aa: CASSYGLAGVETQYF

d_call: .
v_call: TRBV11-3
j_call: TRBJ2-5
clone_size: .
cdr3_nt: TGTGCCAGCAGCTTTAACAGCCAAGAGACCCAGTACTTC
cdr3_aa: CASSFNSQETQYF

d_call: .
v_call: TRBV11-1
j_call: TRBJ1-4
clone_size: .
cdr3_nt: TGTGCCAGCAGCTTAGGGCAACTGGAAAAACTGTTTTTT
cdr3_aa: CASSLGQLEKLFF

d_call: TRBD1
v_call: TRBV29-1
j_call: TRBJ1-1
clone_size: .
cdr3_nt: TGCAGCGTTGAAGAGACAGGGGTGGGTACTGAAGCTTTCTTT
cdr3_aa: CSVEETGVGTEAFF

d_call: .
v_call: TRBV9
j_call: TRBJ2-3
clone_size: .
cdr3_nt: TGTGCCAGCAGCCAAGCAGGGGCAGATACGCAGTATTTT
cdr3_aa: CASSQAGADTQYF

d_call: .
v_call: TRBV4-1
j_call: TRBJ1-4
clone_size: .
cdr3_nt: TGCGCCAGCAGCCAACTCGGCGGAATTCCGAACGAAAAACTGTTTTTT
cdr3_aa: CASSQLGGIPNEKLFF

d_call: .
v_call: TRBV11-2
j_call: TRBJ2-5
clone_size: .
cdr3_nt: TGTGCCAGCAGGTCAGGGGAAGAGACCCAGTACTTC
cdr3_aa: CASRSGEETQYF

d_call: TRBD2
v_call: TRBV7-2
j_call: TRBJ2-7
clone_size: .
cdr3_nt: TGTGCCAGCAGCTTAGGCGGAGGACTAGCGGGAGGGGTGACCTACGAGCAGTACTTC
cdr3_aa: CASSLGGGLAGGVTYEQYF

d_call: TRBD2
v_call: TRBV3-1/TRBV3-2
j_call: TRBJ2-2
clone_size: .
cdr3_nt: TGTGCCAGCAGCCAAGGACTAGCGGGAGGGACCCGGGAGCTGTTTTTT
cdr3_aa: CASSQGLAGGTRELFF

d_call: TRBD2
v_call: TRBV6-4
j_call: TRBJ2-2
clone_size: .
cdr3_nt: TGTGCCAGCACCCCTCTAGCGGGGGCTACGAACACCGGGGAGCTGTTTTTT
cdr3_aa: CASTPLAGATNTGELFF

d_call: .
v_call: TRBV29-1
j_call: TRBJ1-3
clone_size: .
cdr3_nt: TGCAGCGTTGACGAAGGACGGGGAGACACCATATATTTT
cdr3_aa: CSVDEGRGDTIYF